These 5 T cell receptor beta chains were sequenced from one sample in a study of blood T cell repertoires in COVID-19. Assay: immunoSEQ multiplex PCR; the TCRdb copy retains only in-frame clones and omits some. The sample lists about 190,000 clones, nearly 90% occurring once. Material: peripheral blood. Source of these receptors: a woman between 35 and 50 years old who had recovered from COVID-19.

The V call is TRBV18, the J call TRBJ2-4; 9 nucleotides match TRBD2. Germline V gene data show CDR1 as KGHSH and CDR2 as LQKENI. This CDR3 has 17 amino acids. J lost 1 base, V lost 5 bases, and 9 bases had no gene match. The DNA for the CDR3 is TGTGCCAGCTCAGCCGGGACTAGCACTTTGGCCAAAAACATTCAGTACTTC. This translates into CASSAGTSTLAKNIQYF.

The V call is TRBV2, the J call TRBJ1-2; D possibly corresponds to TRBD1 (6 bases). Deletions cut 3 bases from V and 2 bases from J, with 13 bases between. The CDR3 runs 15 residues. Per germline, CDR1 SNHLY and CDR2 FYNNEI. The CDR3 loop reads CASSDVQGENYGYTF. DNA of the CDR3: TGTGCCAGCAGTGATGTACAGGGTGAAAACTATGGCTACACCTTC. Complete variable domain (other parts from reference TRBV2 and TRBJ1-2): EPEVTQTPSHQVTQMGQEVILRCVPISNHLYFYWYRQILGQKVEFLVSFYNNEISEKSEIFDDQFSVERPDGSNFTLKIRSTKLEDSAMYFCASSDVQGENYGYTFGSGTRLTVV.

The chain recombines TRBV4-1 with TRBJ1-4, with D unresolved. From germline, CDR1 is MGHRA and CDR2 YSYEKL. This CDR3 comprises 15 residues. The ends were cut back, 1 base at V and 8 bases at J, with 14 bases in the middle. CDR3 protein: CASSQGPTSREKLFF. Written as DNA, the CDR3 is TGCGCCAGCAGCCAAGGTCCTACATCGAGGGAAAAACTGTTTTTT.

Here the CDR3 reads CAWISGQGYEQYF. CDR3 sequence (DNA): TGTGCCTGGATCTCGGGACAGGGCTACGAGCAGTACTTC. The chain carries TRBV30 and TRBJ2-7, with 9 bases identical to TRBD1. This CDR3 is built from 13 residues. Losses at the gene ends were 4 bases for V and 3 bases for J; bases not matched to a gene: 4. The germline V gene has CDR1 GTSNPN and CDR2 SVGIG (reference sequence).

The chain carries TRBV27 and TRBJ2-1, with TRBD1 identical over 7 bases. This CDR3 spans 13 amino acids. Losses at the gene ends were 6 bases for V and 4 bases for J; bases not matched to a gene: 3. CDR1 is MNHEY and CDR2 is SMNVEV in the germline V gene (reference sequence). For the CDR3, the DNA is TGTGCCAGCAGGTGGGACAGTTACAATGAGCAGTTCTTC. As protein: CASRWDSYNEQFF.